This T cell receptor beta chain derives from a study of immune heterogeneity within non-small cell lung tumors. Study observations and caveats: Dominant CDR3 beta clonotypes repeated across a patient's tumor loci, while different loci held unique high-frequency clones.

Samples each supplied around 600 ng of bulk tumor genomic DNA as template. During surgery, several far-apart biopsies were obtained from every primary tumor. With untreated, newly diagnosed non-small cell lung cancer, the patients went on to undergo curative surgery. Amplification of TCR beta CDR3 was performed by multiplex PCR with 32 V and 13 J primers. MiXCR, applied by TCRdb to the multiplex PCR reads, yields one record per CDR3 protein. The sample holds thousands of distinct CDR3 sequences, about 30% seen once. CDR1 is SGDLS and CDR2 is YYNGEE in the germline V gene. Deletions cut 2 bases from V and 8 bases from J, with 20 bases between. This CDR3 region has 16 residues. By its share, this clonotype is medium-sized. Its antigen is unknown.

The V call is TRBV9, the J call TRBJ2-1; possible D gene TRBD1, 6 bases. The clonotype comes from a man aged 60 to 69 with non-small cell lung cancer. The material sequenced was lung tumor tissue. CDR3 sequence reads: CASSVGTGRMWDEQFF. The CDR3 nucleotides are TGTGCCAGCAGCGTTGGAACAGGGCGAATGTGGGATGAGCAGTTCTTC.